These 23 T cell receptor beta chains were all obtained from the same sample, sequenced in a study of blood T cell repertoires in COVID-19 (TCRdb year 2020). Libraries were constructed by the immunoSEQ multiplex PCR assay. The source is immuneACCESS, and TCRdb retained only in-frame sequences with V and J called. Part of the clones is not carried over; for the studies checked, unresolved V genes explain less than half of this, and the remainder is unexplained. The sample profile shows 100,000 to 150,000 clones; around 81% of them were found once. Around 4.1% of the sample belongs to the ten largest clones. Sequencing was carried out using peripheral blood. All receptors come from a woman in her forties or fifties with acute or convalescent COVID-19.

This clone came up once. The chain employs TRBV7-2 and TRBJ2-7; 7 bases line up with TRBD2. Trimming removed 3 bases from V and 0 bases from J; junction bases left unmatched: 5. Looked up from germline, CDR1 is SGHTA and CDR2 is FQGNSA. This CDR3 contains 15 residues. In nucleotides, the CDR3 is TGTGCCAGCAGCTTTGCCGGGACTATCTCCTACGAGCAGTACTTC. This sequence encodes CASSFAGTISYEQYF.

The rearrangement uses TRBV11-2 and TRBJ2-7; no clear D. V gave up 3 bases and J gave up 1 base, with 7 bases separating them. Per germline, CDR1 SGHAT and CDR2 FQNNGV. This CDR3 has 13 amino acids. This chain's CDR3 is CASSFSSSYEQYF. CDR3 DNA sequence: TGTGCCAGCAGCTTTAGCTCTTCCTACGAGCAGTACTTC.

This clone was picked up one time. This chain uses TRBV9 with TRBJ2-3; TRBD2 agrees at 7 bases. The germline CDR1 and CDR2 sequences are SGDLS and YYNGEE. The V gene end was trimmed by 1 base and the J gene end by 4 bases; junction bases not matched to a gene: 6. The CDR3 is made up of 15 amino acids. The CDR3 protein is CASSVREGLSDTQYF. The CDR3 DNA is TGTGCCAGCAGCGTAAGGGAGGGATTATCAGATACGCAGTATTTT.

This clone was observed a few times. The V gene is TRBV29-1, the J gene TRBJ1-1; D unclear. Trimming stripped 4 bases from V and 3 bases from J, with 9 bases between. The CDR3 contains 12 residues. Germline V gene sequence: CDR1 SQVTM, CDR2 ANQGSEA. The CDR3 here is CSVGMDYTEAFF. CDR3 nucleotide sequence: TGCAGCGTTGGCATGGACTACACTGAAGCTTTCTTT.

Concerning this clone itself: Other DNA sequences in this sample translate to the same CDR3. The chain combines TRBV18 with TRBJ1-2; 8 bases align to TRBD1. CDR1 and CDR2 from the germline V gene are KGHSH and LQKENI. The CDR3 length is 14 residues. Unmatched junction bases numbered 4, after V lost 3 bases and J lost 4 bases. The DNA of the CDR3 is TGTGCCAGCTCACCTCTAACAGGGGGCTATGGCTACACCTTC. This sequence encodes CASSPLTGGYGYTF. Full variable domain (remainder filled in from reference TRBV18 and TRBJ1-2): NAGVMQNPRHLVRRRGQEARLRCSPMKGHSHVYWYRQLPEEGLKFMVYLQKENIIDESGMPKERFSAEFPKEGPSILRIQQVVRGDSAAYFCASSPLTGGYGYTFGSGTRLTVV.

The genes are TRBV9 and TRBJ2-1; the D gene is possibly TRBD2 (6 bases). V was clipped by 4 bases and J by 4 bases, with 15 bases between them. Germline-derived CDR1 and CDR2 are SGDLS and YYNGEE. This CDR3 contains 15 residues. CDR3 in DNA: TGTGCCAGCAGCCACGACCAAGGACTATACAATGAGCAGTTCTTC. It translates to CASSHDQGLYNEQFF.

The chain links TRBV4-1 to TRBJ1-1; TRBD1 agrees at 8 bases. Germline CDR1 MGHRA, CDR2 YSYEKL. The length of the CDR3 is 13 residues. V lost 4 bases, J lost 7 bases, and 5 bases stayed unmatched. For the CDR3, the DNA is TGCGCCAGCAGCCGGACAGGGAACGGTGAAGCTTTCTTT. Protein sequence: CASSRTGNGEAFF.

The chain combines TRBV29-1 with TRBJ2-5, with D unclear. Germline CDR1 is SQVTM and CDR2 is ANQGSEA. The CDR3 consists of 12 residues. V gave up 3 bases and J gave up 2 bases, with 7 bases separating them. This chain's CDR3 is CSVDPGQETQYF. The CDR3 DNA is TGCAGCGTTGATCCCGGTCAAGAGACCCAGTACTTC.

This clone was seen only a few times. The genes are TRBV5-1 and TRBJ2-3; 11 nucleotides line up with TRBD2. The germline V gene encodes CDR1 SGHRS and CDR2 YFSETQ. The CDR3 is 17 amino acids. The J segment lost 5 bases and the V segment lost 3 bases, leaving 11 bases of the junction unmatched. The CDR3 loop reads CASSSGLAAVHVDTQYF. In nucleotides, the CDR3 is TGCGCCAGCAGCTCGGGACTAGCGGCGGTCCATGTAGATACGCAGTATTTT.

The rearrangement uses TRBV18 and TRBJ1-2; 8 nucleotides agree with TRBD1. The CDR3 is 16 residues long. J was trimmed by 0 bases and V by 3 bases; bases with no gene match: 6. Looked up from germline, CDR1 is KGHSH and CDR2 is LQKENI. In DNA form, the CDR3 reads TGTGCCAGCTCACCGGAGCGGACAGGGCCTAACTATGGCTACACCTTC. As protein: CASSPERTGPNYGYTF.

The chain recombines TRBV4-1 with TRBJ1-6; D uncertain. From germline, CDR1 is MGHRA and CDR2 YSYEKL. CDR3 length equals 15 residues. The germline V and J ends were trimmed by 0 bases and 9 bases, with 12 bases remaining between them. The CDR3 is CASSQDSGEGSPLHF. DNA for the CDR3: TGCGCCAGCAGCCAAGACTCAGGCGAAGGTTCACCCCTCCACTTT.

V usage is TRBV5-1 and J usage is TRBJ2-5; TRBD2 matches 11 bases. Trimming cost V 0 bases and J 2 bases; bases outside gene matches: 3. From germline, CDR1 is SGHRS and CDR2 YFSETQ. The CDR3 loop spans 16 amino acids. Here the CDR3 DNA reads TGCGCCAGCAGCTTGGTGGCTAGCGGGGGGCAAGAGACCCAGTACTTC. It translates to CASSLVASGGQETQYF.

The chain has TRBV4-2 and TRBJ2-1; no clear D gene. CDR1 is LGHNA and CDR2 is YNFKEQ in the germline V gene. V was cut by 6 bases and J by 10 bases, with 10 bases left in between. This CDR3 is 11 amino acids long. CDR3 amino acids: CASRRDNEQFF. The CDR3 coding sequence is TGTGCCAGCAGGCGAGATAACGAGCAGTTCTTC.

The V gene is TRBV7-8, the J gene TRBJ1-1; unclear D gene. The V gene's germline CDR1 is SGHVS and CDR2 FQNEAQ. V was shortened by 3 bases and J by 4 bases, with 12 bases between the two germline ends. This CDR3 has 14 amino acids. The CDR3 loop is CASSFSPSSTEAFF. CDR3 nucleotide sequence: TGTGCCAGCAGCTTTTCCCCTTCCAGCACTGAAGCTTTCTTT.

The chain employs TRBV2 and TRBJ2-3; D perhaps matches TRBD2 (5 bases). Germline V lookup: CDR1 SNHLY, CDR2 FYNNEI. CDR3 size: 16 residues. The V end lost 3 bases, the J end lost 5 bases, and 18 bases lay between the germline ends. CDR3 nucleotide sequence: TGTGCCAGCAGTGAGGGTTGGGGTATAGAGGGAGATACGCAGTATTTT. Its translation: CASSEGWGIEGDTQYF.

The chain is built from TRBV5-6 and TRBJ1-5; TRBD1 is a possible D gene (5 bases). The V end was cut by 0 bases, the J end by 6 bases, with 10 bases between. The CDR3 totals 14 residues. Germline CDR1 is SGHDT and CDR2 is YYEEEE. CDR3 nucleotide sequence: TGTGCCAGCAGCTTGGGGACAAACGCTCAGCCCCAGCATTTT. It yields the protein CASSLGTNAQPQHF. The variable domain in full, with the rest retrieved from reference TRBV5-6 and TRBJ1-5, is DAGVTQSPTHLIKTRGQQVTLRCSPKSGHDTVSWYQQALGQGPQFIFQYYEEEERQRGNFPDRFSGHQFPNYSSELNVNALLLGDSALYLCASSLGTNAQPQHFGDGTRLSIL.

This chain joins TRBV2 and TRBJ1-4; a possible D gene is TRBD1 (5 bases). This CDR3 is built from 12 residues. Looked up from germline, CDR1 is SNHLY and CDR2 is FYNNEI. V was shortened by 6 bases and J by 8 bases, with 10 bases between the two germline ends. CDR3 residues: CASRGGGEKLFF. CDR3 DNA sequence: TGTGCCAGCAGAGGCGGGGGAGAAAAACTGTTTTTT.

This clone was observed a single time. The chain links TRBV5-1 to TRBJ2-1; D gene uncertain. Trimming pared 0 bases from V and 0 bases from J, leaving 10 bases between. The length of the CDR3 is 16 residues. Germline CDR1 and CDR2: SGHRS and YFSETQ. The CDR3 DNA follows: TGCGCCAGCAGCTTGGGGGCCTTGAGCTCCTACAATGAGCAGTTCTTC. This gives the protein CASSLGALSSYNEQFF.

The CDR3 DNA follows: TGTGCCAGCAGTGGGGGGGGGCTAAGTTCACCCCTCCACTTT. It translates to CASSGGGLSSPLHF. J is TRBJ1-6 and V is TRBV11-2, with D perhaps matching TRBD1 (6 bases). This CDR3 has 14 residues. Germline values: CDR1 SGHAT, CDR2 FQNNGV. V lost 6 bases to trimming and J lost 9 bases, with 15 bases between them.

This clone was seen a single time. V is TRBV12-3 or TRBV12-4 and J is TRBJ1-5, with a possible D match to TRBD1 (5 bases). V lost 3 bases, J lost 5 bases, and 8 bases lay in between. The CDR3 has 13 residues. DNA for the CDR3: TGTGCCAGCAGTTTCCTAGGGGATCAGCCCCAGCATTTT. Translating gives CASSFLGDQPQHF.

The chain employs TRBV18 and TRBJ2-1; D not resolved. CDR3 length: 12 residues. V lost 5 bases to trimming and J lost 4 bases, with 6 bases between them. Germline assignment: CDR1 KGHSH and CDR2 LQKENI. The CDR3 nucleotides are TGTGCCAGCTCATCCTTATACAATGAGCAGTTCTTC. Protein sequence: CASSSLYNEQFF.

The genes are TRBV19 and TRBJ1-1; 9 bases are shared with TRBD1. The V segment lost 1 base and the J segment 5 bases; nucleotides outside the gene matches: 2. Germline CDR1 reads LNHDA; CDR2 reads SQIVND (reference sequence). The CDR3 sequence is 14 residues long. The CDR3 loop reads CASSIGQGGTEAFF. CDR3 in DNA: TGTGCCAGTAGTATAGGACAGGGGGGAACTGAAGCTTTCTTT. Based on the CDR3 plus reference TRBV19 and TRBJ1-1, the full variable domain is DGGITQSPKYLFRKEGQNVTLSCEQNLNHDAMYWYRQDPGQGLRLIYYSQIVNDFQKGDIAEGYSVSREKKESFPLTVTSAQKNPTAFYLCASSIGQGGTEAFFGQGTRLTVV.

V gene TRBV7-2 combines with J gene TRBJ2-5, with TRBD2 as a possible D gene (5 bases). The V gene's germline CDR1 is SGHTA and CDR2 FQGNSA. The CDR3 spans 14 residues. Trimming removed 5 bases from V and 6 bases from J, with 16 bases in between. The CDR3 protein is CASSHLKRGQTQYF. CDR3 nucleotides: TGTGCCAGCAGCCACCTTAAACGGGGTCAGACCCAGTACTTC.